This TCR beta chain is from a study of blood T cell repertoires in COVID-19 (TCRdb year 2020). Regarding the study in general: Samples covering the acute and convalescent phases of COVID-19 were provided by collaborators in the United States, Italy and Spain. The material from the prospective study consisted of cDNA or gDNA derived from T cells, B-cell-depleted T cells, or PBMCs. Subjects who had been exposed to COVID-19, were actively infected with it, or had recovered from it provided the deeply sampled blood TCRbeta repertoires that made up the dataset. A freely available public database, intended as a resource for researchers studying the immune response to SARS-CoV-2, is where the repertoires were released. The samples were drawn from the first 160 participants of the ongoing ImmuneRACE study and from over a thousand subjects provided by 6 global collaborators. The sample metadata nearly always contained a de-identified subject ID, COVID-19 status, age in years and sex. Where HLA class I and class II types were available, the types were taken from metadata supplied by the sample provider, not from assay-based typing. The study at large found these results: How much clinical and demographic metadata was included differed by source and by participant, and the metadata was provided uncurated.

Participants in the prospective study were aged roughly 18 to 95 years, lived in some 24 United States geographic areas, and enrolled through a virtual design. Cohort assignment in the prospective study relied on participant-reported clinical history from a screening survey and a study questionnaire. Exposed participants were defined as having been in contact with someone with a PCR-confirmed or clinician-diagnosed COVID-19 case within 2 weeks of study entry. Mobile phlebotomists in the prospective study collected whole blood, serum and a nasopharyngeal or oropharyngeal swab from every participant. Prospective study participants could optionally give additional blood draws and questionnaires over a roughly 2-month period. Blood samples from the prospective study were shipped frozen or at room temperature prior to DNA extraction. Concerning this clone itself: Its cognate antigen has yet to be identified. No much larger clone is present one base from it, and per-base qualities are unavailable.

CDR1 and CDR2 are read off the germline V gene as SGDLS and YYNGEE. V has 0 bases trimmed and J has 0 bases trimmed; junction bases matching no gene number 5. The CDR3 numbers 16 residues from cysteine through phenylalanine. The DNA shown is the 48-base CDR3, in frame from base 1. The immunoSEQ Assay, a bias-controlled multiplex PCR, was used to amplify TCRbeta CDR3 regions from genomic DNA. Under the source paper's analysis protocol: Within the assay, amplification of reference gene primers was used to estimate how many nucleated cells each sample contained. To quantify the absolute abundance of each unique TCRbeta CDR3 rearrangement, sequence reads were collapsed and filtered. For each sample, productive Simpson clonality was calculated by taking the square root of Simpson's diversity index across productive rearrangements. TCRdb mirrors the immuneACCESS table, restricted to in-frame sequences. Some clones are absent from its copies; in checked studies, under half trace to an unresolved V gene, and the reason for the others is unknown. D and trimming were read from the DNA, whereas the V and J calls and clone size are those reported in that table. The sample records around 320,000 clones, roughly nine tenths of which are singletons. Less than 3.5% of the sample is held by the ten biggest clonotypes.

The chain couples TRBV9 to TRBJ2-7, with TRBD1 matching 8 junction bases. The sample comprised PBMCs or T cells enriched from blood (not recorded which). The TCR sequence derives from a woman aged 45-59 years who had been exposed to COVID-19. The sequence in DNA is TGTGCCAGCAGCGTAGGGTCGGGGACAGGCTCCTACGAGCAGTACTTC. Translated, it gives CASSVGSGTGSYEQYF.